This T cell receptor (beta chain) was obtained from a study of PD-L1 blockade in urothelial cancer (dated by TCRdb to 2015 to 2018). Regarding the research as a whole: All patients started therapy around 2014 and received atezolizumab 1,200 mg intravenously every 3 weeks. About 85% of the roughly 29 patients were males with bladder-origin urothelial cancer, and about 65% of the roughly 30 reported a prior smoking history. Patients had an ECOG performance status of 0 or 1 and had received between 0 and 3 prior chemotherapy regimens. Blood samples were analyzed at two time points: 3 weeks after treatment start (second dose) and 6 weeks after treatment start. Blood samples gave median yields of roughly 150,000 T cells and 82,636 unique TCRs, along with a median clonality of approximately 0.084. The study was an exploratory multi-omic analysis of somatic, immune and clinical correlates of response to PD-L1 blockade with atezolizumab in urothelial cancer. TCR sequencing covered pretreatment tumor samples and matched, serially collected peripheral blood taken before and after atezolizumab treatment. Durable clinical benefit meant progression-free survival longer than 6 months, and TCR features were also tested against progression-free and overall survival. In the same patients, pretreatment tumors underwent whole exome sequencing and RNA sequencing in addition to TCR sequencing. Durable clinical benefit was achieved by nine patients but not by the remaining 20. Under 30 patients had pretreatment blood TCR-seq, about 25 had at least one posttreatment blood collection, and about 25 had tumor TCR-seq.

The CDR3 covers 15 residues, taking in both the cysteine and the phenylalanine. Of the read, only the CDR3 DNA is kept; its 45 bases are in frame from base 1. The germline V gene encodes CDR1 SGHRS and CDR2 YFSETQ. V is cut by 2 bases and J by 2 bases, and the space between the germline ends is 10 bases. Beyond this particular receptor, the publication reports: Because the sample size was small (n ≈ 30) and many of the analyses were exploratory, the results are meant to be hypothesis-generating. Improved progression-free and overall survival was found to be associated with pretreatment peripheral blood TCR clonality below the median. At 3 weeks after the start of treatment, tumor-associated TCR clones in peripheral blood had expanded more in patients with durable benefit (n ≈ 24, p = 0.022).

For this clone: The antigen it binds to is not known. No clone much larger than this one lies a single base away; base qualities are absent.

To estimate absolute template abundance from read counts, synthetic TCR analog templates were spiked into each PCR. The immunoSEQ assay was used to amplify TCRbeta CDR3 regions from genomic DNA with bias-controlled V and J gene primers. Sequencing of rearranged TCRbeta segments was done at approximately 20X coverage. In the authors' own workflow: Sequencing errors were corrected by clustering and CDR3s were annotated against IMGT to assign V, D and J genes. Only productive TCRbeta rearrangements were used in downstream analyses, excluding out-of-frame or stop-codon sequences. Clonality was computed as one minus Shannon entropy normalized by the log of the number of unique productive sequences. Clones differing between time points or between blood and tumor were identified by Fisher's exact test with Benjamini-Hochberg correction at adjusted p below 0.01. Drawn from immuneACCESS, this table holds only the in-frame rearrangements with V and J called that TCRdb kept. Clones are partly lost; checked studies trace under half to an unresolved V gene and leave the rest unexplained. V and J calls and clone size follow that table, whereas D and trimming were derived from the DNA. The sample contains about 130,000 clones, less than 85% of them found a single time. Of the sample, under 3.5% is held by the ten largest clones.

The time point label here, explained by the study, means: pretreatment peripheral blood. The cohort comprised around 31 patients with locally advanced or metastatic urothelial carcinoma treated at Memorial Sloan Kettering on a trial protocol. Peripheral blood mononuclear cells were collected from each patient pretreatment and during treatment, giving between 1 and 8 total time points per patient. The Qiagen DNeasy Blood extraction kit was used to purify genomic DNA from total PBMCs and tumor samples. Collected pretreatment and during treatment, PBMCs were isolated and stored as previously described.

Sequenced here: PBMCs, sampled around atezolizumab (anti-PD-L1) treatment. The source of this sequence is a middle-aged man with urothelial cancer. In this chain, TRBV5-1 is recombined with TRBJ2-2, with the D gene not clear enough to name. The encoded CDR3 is CASSFAGQNTGELFF. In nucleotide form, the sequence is TGCGCCAGCAGCTTTGCTGGGCAAAACACCGGGGAGCTGTTTTTT.